This T cell receptor (beta chain) is from a study of blood T cell repertoires in COVID-19 (dated by TCRdb to 2019 to 2021). Background for the entire study: Samples covering the acute and convalescent phases of COVID-19 were provided by collaborators in the United States, Italy and Spain. The prospective study material was composed of cDNA or gDNA derived from T cells, B-cell-depleted T cells, or PBMCs. The repertoires were made available in a free public database intended to serve as a resource for research on the immune response to SARS-CoV-2. Nearly every sample came with metadata listing a de-identified subject ID, COVID-19 status, age in years and sex. Where HLA class I and class II types were available, the types were taken from metadata supplied by the sample provider, not from assay-based typing. Samples were obtained from the ongoing ImmuneRACE study (first 160 participants) and from some 1,300 subjects provided by 6 global collaborators. Subjects who had been exposed to COVID-19, were actively infected with it, or had recovered from it provided the deeply sampled blood TCRbeta repertoires that made up the dataset.

In the prospective study, participants were roughly 18 to 100 years old, resided in about two dozen geographic areas of the United States, and were enrolled through a virtual design. In the prospective study, participants were assigned to cohorts based on the clinical history participants reported in a screening survey and a study questionnaire. Mobile phlebotomists in the prospective study collected whole blood, serum and a nasopharyngeal or oropharyngeal swab from every participant. Prospective study participants could optionally give additional blood draws and questionnaires over a roughly two-month period. Prospective study blood samples were shipped either frozen or at room temperature before DNA extraction. On this clone itself: Its specific antigen is unknown. Base-call qualities are not available, and no considerably larger clone is one nucleotide away.

V is cut by 6 bases and J by 9 bases, and the space between the germline ends is 18 bases. The CDR3, from cysteine to phenylalanine, totals 14 residues. The retained sequence is limited to the CDR3, 42 bases, with the frame set at the first base. Via the germline V gene, CDR1 is MDHEN and CDR2 SYDVKM. TCRbeta CDR3 regions were amplified from genomic DNA by means of the immunoSEQ Assay, a bias-controlled multiplex PCR. As for how the authors treated the data: Nucleated cell counts per sample were estimated from amplification of reference gene primers within the assay. To quantify the absolute abundance of each unique TCRbeta CDR3 rearrangement, sequence reads were collapsed and filtered. For each sample, productive Simpson clonality was calculated by taking the square root of Simpson's diversity index across productive rearrangements. TCRdb mirrors the immuneACCESS table, restricted to in-frame sequences. Some clones are absent from its copies; in checked studies, under half trace to an unresolved V gene, and the reason for the others is unknown. The V and J calls and clone size were taken over from that table, and D and trimming were inferred from the DNA. The sample table lists roughly 290,000 clones, roughly 90% of them with a count of one. The ten top clones hold roughly 1.5% of the sample.

The research as a whole found: The quantity of clinical and demographic metadata differed by source and by participant and was supplied without curation.

The clonotype comes from a woman aged 18-30 years with acute COVID-19. This chain joins TRBV28 to TRBJ1-5; the D gene assignment is ambiguous. The sample consisted of PBMCs or T cells enriched from blood (not recorded which). CDR3 protein: CASRIGRPVSPQHF. The DNA reads as follows: TGTGCCAGCAGGATCGGCAGGCCAGTTTCGCCCCAGCATTTT. With the portions outside the CDR3 filled from the reference TRBV28 and TRBJ1-5 genes, the complete variable region becomes DVKVTQSSRYLVKRTGEKVFLECVQDMDHENMFWYRQDPGLGLRLIYFSYDVKMKEKGDIPEGYSVSREKKERFSLILESASTNQTSMYLCASRIGRPVSPQHFGDGTRLSIL.